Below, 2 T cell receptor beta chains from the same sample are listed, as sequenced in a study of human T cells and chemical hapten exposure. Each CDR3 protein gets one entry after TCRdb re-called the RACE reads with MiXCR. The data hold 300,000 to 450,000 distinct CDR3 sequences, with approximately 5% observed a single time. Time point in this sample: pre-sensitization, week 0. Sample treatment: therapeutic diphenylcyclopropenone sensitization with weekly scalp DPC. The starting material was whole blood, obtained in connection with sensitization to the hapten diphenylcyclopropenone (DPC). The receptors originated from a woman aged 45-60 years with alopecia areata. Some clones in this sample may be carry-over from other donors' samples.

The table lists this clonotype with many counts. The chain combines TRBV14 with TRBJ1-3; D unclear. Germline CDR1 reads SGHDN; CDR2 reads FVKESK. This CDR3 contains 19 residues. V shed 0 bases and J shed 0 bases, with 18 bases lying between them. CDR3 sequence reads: CASSQEAWQPSLSGNTIYF. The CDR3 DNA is TGTGCCAGCAGCCAAGAAGCGTGGCAGCCCTCACTCTCTGGAAACACCATATATTTT.

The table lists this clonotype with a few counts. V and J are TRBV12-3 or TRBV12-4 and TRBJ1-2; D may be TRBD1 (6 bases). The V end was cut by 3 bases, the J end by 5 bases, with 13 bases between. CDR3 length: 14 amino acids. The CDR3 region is CASSLEGVLYGYTF. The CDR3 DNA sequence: TGTGCCAGCAGTTTGGAGGGGGTCCTATATGGCTACACCTTC.